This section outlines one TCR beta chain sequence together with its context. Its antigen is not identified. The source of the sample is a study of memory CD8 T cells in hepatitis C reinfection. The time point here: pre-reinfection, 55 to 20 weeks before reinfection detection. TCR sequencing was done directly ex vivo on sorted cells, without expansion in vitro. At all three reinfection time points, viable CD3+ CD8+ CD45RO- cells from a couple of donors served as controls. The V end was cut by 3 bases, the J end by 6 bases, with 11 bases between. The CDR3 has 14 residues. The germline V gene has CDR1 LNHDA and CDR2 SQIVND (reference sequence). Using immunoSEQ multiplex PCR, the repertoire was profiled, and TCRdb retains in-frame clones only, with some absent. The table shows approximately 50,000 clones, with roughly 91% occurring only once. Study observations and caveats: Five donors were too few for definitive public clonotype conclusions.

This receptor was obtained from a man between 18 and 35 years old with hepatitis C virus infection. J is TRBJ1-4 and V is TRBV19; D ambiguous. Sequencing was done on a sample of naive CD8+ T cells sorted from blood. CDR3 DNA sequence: TGTGCCAGTAGTATGGTCGGGTTCGATGAAAAACTGTTTTTT. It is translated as CASSMVGFDEKLFF.